These 15 T cell receptor beta chains came from one sample sequenced in a study of CD8 T cells in ankylosing spondylitis. TCRdb analysed the 5' RACE reads with MiXCR anew, one entry per CDR3 protein. Of around 30,000 distinct CDR3 sequences listed, 7.2% were seen once; the top ten hold roughly a tenth. The sequenced sample consisted of blood, either unsorted or a sorted T cell fraction (not recorded which). Every receptor here comes from a male donor with ankylosing spondylitis or in good health (not recorded which).

There are many counts of this clonotype. CDR3 protein: CSARDSGTSPFEQFF. The CDR3 nucleotides read TGCAGTGCTAGAGATTCAGGGACTAGTCCATTTGAGCAGTTCTTC. This rearrangement joins TRBV20-1 to TRBJ2-1; 8 positions agree with TRBD2. CDR1 is DFQATT, CDR2 SNEGSKA, per germline (reference sequence). The junction had 10 bases not matched to a gene; V was cut back by 0 bases and J by 9 bases. The CDR3 is made up of 15 amino acids.

The V and J genes are TRBV11-1 and TRBJ1-2; 8 bases are shared with TRBD1. Trimming took 5 bases from V and 7 from J; bases not matched to a gene: 6. CDR3 length equals 13 residues. CDR1 is SGHAT, CDR2 FQDESV, per germline (reference sequence). The CDR3 is CASSPNTGGGYTF. CDR3 coding DNA: TGTGCCAGCAGCCCTAATACAGGGGGTGGCTACACCTTC.

This clonotype came up many times. The V gene is TRBV9, the J gene TRBJ1-1; D is ambiguous. Germline V lookup: CDR1 SGDLS, CDR2 YYNGEE. V lost 0 bases and J 6 bases, leaving 9 bases between the germline ends. The CDR3 totals 13 residues. The CDR3 DNA reads as TGTGCCAGCAGCGTAGTGCCCTCCGCTGAAGCTTTCTTT. Its translation: CASSVVPSAEAFF.

This clonotype was counted at least ten times. The genes are TRBV3-1 and TRBJ2-2; D gene unclear. The CDR3 runs 16 residues. Deletions cut 4 bases from V and 4 bases from J, with 16 bases between. CDR1 is LGHDT and CDR2 is YNNKEL in the germline V gene (reference sequence). The CDR3, as DNA: TGTGCCAGCAGCCTCCAGACGGCGGCGGTCACCGGGGAGCTGTTTTTT. It is translated as CASSLQTAAVTGELFF.

A few counts support this clonotype. The V call is TRBV29-1, the J call TRBJ1-2, with D maybe TRBD1 (5 bases). CDR1 and CDR2 (germline): SQVTM, ANQGSEA. The CDR3 runs 13 residues. Trimming took off 6 bases at V and 5 bases at J, with 16 bases between the two ends. The CDR3 region is CSVAEGSPYGYTF. The CDR3, as DNA: TGCAGCGTGGCGGAGGGGAGTCCTTATGGCTACACCTTC.

The table lists this clonotype with many counts. The gene calls are TRBV27 and TRBJ2-7; 11 nucleotides align to TRBD2. Per the germline V gene, CDR1 is MNHEY and CDR2 is SMNVEV (reference sequence). Trimming at V came to 1 base and at J to 1 base, leaving 3 bases not matched to a gene. The CDR3 has 16 residues. CDR3 coding DNA: TGTGCCAGCAGTTTATATAGCGGGAGGGAGTCCTACGAGCAGTACTTC. The encoded protein is CASSLYSGRESYEQYF.

The genes are TRBV9 and TRBJ1-5; no definite D call. With 0 bases removed from V and 3 bases from J, the gap between germline ends came to 7 bases. Germline V gene lookup returns CDR1 SGDLS and CDR2 YYNGEE. CDR3 length equals 14 residues. The DNA of the CDR3 is TGTGCCAGCAGCGTAGGCGGGCCCAATCAGCCCCAGCATTTT. This encodes CASSVGGPNQPQHF. The entire variable domain, with the rest obtained from reference TRBV9 and TRBJ1-5, is as follows: DSGVTQTPKHLITATGQRVTLRCSPRSGDLSVYWYQQSLDQGLQFLIQYYNGEERAKGNILERFSAQQFPDLHSELNLSSLELGDSALYFCASSVGGPNQPQHFGDGTRLSIL.

This clonotype was seen repeatedly, ten times or more. The V and J genes are TRBV12-3 or TRBV12-4 and TRBJ2-2; a weak D match, TRBD1 (5 bases). CDR3 size: 14 residues. Trimming removed 7 bases from V and 1 base from J, with 10 bases in between. DNA of the CDR3: TGTGCCAGCATCAGGGCCAGGAACACCGGGGAGCTGTTTTTT. Translation gives CASIRARNTGELFF.

The chain couples TRBV6-5 to TRBJ1-6, with 7 positions matching TRBD1. V lost 3 bases and J lost 7; bases outside the gene matches: 3. CDR1 and CDR2 (germline): MNHEY, SVGAGI. CDR3 length: 14 residues. The CDR3, as DNA: TGTGCCAGCAGTTATGAGGGGGCGAATTCACCCCTCCACTTT. Encoded protein: CASSYEGANSPLHF.

This clonotype has at least ten counts. V and J are TRBV5-1 and TRBJ1-5; 12 bases fit TRBD1. V was pared by 4 bases and J by 7 bases, with 3 bases of the junction left unmatched. This CDR3 region has 14 residues. Germline V gene data show CDR1 as SGHRS and CDR2 as YFSETQ. CDR3 loop: CASSPGQGAQPQHF. The CDR3 region has the DNA TGCGCCAGCAGCCCGGGACAGGGGGCACAGCCCCAGCATTTT.

This clonotype was seen many times. J is TRBJ1-6 and V is TRBV20-1, with D unresolved. The CDR3 is 13 residues long. Between the trimmed V and J ends, which lost 2 bases and 5 bases, there was a span of 7 bases. Per the germline V gene, CDR1 is DFQATT and CDR2 is SNEGSKA (reference sequence). CDR3 protein: CSARYADNSPLHF. DNA of the CDR3: TGCAGTGCTAGATATGCGGATAATTCACCCCTCCACTTT.

This clonotype was detected many times. The chain employs TRBV7-2 and TRBJ2-7; TRBD2 might be the D (6 bases). CDR1 and CDR2 from the germline V gene are SGHTA and FQGNSA. The CDR3 is 15 amino acids. V lost 1 base and J lost 2, with 12 bases in between. CDR3: CASSLGEGGPYEQYF. CDR3 DNA: TGTGCCAGCAGCTTAGGAGAGGGAGGTCCCTACGAGCAGTACTTC.

This clonotype was detected many times. V and J are TRBV5-1 and TRBJ1-2, with 7 bases that match TRBD1. The CDR3 is 13 amino acids. Germline-derived CDR1 and CDR2 are SGHRS and YFSETQ. V gave up 0 bases and J gave up 8 bases; unmatched junction bases: 4. The chain's CDR3 is CASSLAQGDGYTF. The CDR3 nucleotides are TGCGCCAGCAGCTTGGCCCAGGGGGACGGCTACACCTTC.

Many counts were recorded for this clonotype. The V call is TRBV12-3 or TRBV12-4, the J call TRBJ2-1; D might be TRBD1 (5 bases). Trimming took off 5 bases at V and 5 bases at J, with 16 bases between the two ends. The CDR3 extends over 15 amino acids. In DNA form, the CDR3 reads TGTGCCAGCAGTCGGACACCGAACTACCACAATGAGCAGTTCTTC. Translating gives CASSRTPNYHNEQFF.

There are a few counts of this clonotype. This chain links TRBV7-6 with TRBJ2-1, with 9 bases matching TRBD2. This CDR3 is built from 14 residues. The V gene's germline CDR1 is SGHVS and CDR2 FNYEAQ. V dropped 2 bases and J dropped 9; count of bases not matched to a gene: 5. CDR3 in DNA: TGTGCCAGCAGCTTAATAGCGGGAGCGGGTGAGCAGTTCTTC. Translating it yields CASSLIAGAGEQFF.